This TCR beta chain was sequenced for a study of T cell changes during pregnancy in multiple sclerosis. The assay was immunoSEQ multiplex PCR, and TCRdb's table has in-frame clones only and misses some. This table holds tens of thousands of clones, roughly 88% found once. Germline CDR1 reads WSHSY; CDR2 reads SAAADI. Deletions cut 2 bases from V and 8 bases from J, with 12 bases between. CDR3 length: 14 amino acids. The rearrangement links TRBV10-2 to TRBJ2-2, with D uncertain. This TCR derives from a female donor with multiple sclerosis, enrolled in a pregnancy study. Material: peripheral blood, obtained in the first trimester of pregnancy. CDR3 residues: CASSEGLRLGELFF. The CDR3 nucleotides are TGCGCCAGCAGTGAGGGGCTCCGTTTAGGGGAGCTGTTTTTT.